This paragraph covers one TCR beta chain sequence. Recruits, aged 18 to 89 years, lived in 24 US areas. Participants reported their clinical history, and cohort assignment relied on those reports. V lost 1 base, J lost 4 bases, and 9 bases lay in between. The CDR3 loop spans 14 amino acids. Germline V gene sequence: CDR1 KGHDR, CDR2 SFDVKD. This record comes from a study of blood T cell repertoires in COVID-19. Per the original methods: Amplified reference gene primers provided the basis for estimating nucleated cell counts. Assay used: immunoSEQ multiplex PCR; TCRdb lists only in-frame clones, some missing. V, J and clone size were drawn from that table, and D and trimming were deduced from the DNA. The data hold hundreds of thousands of clones, with approximately 91% observed a single time.

This clonotype was sampled from an older woman who had recovered from COVID-19. Source material: PBMCs or T cells enriched from blood (not recorded which). The genes are TRBV24-1 and TRBJ2-5, with unresolved D. CDR3 bases: TGTGCCACCAGTGATTTCGGCGAGGCAGAGACCCAGTACTTC. It specifies CATSDFGEAETQYF.